The clone carrying this TCR beta chain was picked up a small number of times. Its antigen is currently unknown. This sample stems from a study of beta chain features in type 1 diabetes. General observations from the study: The influence of HLA type on TCRB rearrangement stayed undetermined. Among patients, naive, central memory and Treg TCRB repertoires appeared more similar than among healthy donors.

A heparinised blood draw that averaged about 100 mL was obtained once from each donor. This CDR3 comprises 13 residues. Germline CDR1 SNHLY, CDR2 FYNNEI. V shed 2 bases and J 7 bases; nucleotides not matched to a gene: 3. Isolated RNA was reverse transcribed in full, so expressed TCRB transcripts were sequenced. Mean read depth for naive, central memory and regulatory T cell samples was several million reads. The data were produced by immunoSEQ multiplex PCR, yet TCRdb's version contains in-frame clones alone and is incomplete. The sample lists under 350,000 clones; approximately 8% were seen once. The genes are TRBV2 and TRBJ1-2; TRBD1 matches at 8 bases. The receptor was derived from a woman aged 18-30 years in good health. The sample comprised central memory CD4+ T cells from blood. The CDR3 DNA reads as TGTGCCAGCAGTGAACAGGGGGCCGGTGGCTACACCTTC. It translates to CASSEQGAGGYTF.